Reported below is one T cell receptor beta chain. The target antigen is unknown. Sorted-subset replicate PCRs used 150 to 200 ng of genomic DNA. This amount corresponded to approximately 30,000 T cell genomes. Data came from immunoSEQ multiplex PCR; TCRdb stores just in-frame clones and leaves some out. The sample contains more than 2,000,000 clones, over 85% of which appear only once. The data were taken from a study of shared clonotypes between healthy human individuals. CDR3 size: 14 residues. The germline CDR1 and CDR2 sequences are MNHNS and SASEGT. With V trimmed by 6 bases and J by 3 bases, 6 bases remained unmatched. General observations from the study: The represented genetic and exposure-history diversity was limited by the small number of donors. Clonotype sharing across donors was expected to vary with sequencing depth. A few donors showed sharing of roughly 5% of naive CD4 clonotypes.

V is TRBV6-1 and J is TRBJ2-3, with TRBD1 matching 7 bases. This sequence originates from a man aged 18 to 30 in good health. Some clones in this sample may be carry-over from other donors' samples. Sequencing was done on a sample of naive CD4+ T cells from PBMCs. Specified subset: CD45RA+ positively selected. The CDR3 reads CASSLGQITDTQYF. CDR3 DNA sequence: TGTGCCAGCAGCCTGGGACAGATAACAGATACGCAGTATTTT.